Below are 28 T cell receptor beta chains sequenced from a single sample in a study of blood T cell repertoires in COVID-19. The table came from immunoSEQ multiplex PCR; TCRdb's copy has only in-frame clones and leaves some out. The data show 70,000 to 100,000 clones, around 75% seen once. The sample was peripheral blood. The receptor source for this set is a woman in her fifties or sixties with acute or convalescent COVID-19.

CDR3 in amino acids: CASSPPRAKNIQYF. CDR3 bases: TGTGCCAGCAGTCCCCCACGGGCCAAAAACATTCAGTACTTC. This chain joins TRBV28 and TRBJ2-4, with D hard to call. Looked up from germline, CDR1 is MDHEN and CDR2 is SYDVKM. V was cut by 5 bases and J by 1 base, with 9 bases left in between. This CDR3 has 14 residues. The full variable domain, in which reference TRBV28 and TRBJ2-4 provide the parts outside the CDR3, is DVKVTQSSRYLVKRTGEKVFLECVQDMDHENMFWYRQDPGLGLRLIYFSYDVKMKEKGDIPEGYSVSREKKERFSLILESASTNQTSMYLCASSPPRAKNIQYFGAGTRLSVL.

The chain combines TRBV15 with TRBJ1-5; 8 bases are shared with TRBD1. This CDR3 contains 14 residues. CDR1 is LNHNV and CDR2 is YYDKDF in the germline V gene (reference sequence). J lost 8 bases, V lost 4 bases, and 7 bases had no gene match. The CDR3 here is CATSTSDRVEPQHF. DNA for the CDR3: TGTGCCACCAGCACTTCGGACAGGGTTGAGCCCCAGCATTTT.

This sequence joins TRBV7-8 and TRBJ2-3; no clear D gene. Germline V gene data show CDR1 as SGHVS and CDR2 as FQNEAQ. V lost 5 bases and J 4 bases, leaving 7 bases between the germline ends. The CDR3 is 12 amino acids. DNA of the CDR3: TGTGCCAGCAGCCCCCTATCAGATACGCAGTATTTT. The encoded protein is CASSPLSDTQYF.

The J gene is TRBJ1-2, the V gene TRBV6-5, with TRBD1 matching 8 bases. The CDR3 is 15 residues long. V lost 2 bases, J lost 5 bases, and 7 bases stayed unmatched. Germline V gene data show CDR1 as MNHEY and CDR2 as SVGAGI. The CDR3 DNA reads as TGTGCCAGCAGTTACGCCGGGACAGGCAATTATGGCTACACCTTC. Translated, it gives CASSYAGTGNYGYTF.

This clone showed up just a few times. V and J are TRBV7-9 and TRBJ2-5, with TRBD1 matching over 7 bases. With 4 bases clipped from V and 1 base from J, the junction kept 12 bases outside the gene matches. This CDR3 contains 17 residues. Germline V gene lookup returns CDR1 SEHNR and CDR2 FQNEAQ (reference sequence). The CDR3 nucleotides read TGTGCCAGCAGCTCACGCAACGGGACAGAATCCCAAGAGACCCAGTACTTC. It is translated as CASSSRNGTESQETQYF.

The chain combines TRBV19 with TRBJ1-2; TRBD1 might be the D (5 bases). Germline V CDR1 and CDR2: LNHDA, SQIVND (reference sequence). Trimming stripped 5 bases from V and 8 bases from J, with 15 bases between. The CDR3 is made up of 13 amino acids. CDR3 protein: CASSGQGPLGYTF. CDR3 DNA sequence: TGTGCCAGTAGTGGCCAGGGCCCGCTGGGCTACACCTTC.

The V call is TRBV2, the J call TRBJ2-7, with 11 bases aligning to TRBD2. Germline V gives CDR1 SNHLY, CDR2 FYNNEI. CDR3 length equals 16 residues. V was clipped by 1 base and J by 3 bases; unmatched bases: 5. The CDR3: CASSEESGLAVYEQYF. CDR3 bases: TGTGCCAGCAGTGAAGAGTCGGGACTAGCGGTCTACGAGCAGTACTTC.

This chain connects TRBV12-3 or TRBV12-4 to TRBJ2-1; 11 bases map to TRBD1. The CDR3 has 11 residues. CDR3 DNA sequence: TGTGCATCGGGACAGGGGGTAGAGCAGTTCTTC. It specifies CASGQGVEQFF.

This chain connects TRBV5-1 to TRBJ1-1; tentatively, D is TRBD1 (6 bases). CDR1 is SGHRS and CDR2 is YFSETQ in the germline V gene. The CDR3 extends over 14 amino acids. V gave up 5 bases and J gave up 0 bases, with 11 bases separating them. Here the CDR3 reads CASRAGQMNTEAFF. The CDR3 bases are TGCGCCAGCAGAGCGGGACAAATGAACACTGAAGCTTTCTTT.

This rearrangement joins TRBV13 to TRBJ1-4, with 9 bases that match TRBD1. The CDR3 covers 14 residues. The V segment lost 3 bases and the J segment 8 bases; nucleotides outside the gene matches: 4. CDR1 and CDR2 (germline): PRHDT, FYEKMQ (reference sequence). DNA of the CDR3: TGTGCCAGCAGCTTGCGACAGGGGGGGGAAAAACTGTTTTTT. It is translated as CASSLRQGGEKLFF.

This clone was observed a single time. The V and J genes are TRBV9 and TRBJ2-7, with a tentative D call TRBD2 (5 bases). CDR3 length: 13 amino acids. V dropped 0 bases and J dropped 4 bases, with 8 bases sitting between them. Germline CDR1 reads SGDLS; CDR2 reads YYNGEE. This chain's CDR3 is CASSVGAGYEQYF. The CDR3 DNA follows: TGTGCCAGCAGCGTAGGGGCGGGTTACGAGCAGTACTTC.

The genes are TRBV27 and TRBJ1-4, with 7 bases lining up with TRBD1. The germline V gene has CDR1 MNHEY and CDR2 SMNVEV (reference sequence). Trimming took 4 bases from V and 6 from J; bases not matched to a gene: 11. This CDR3 comprises 16 residues. CDR3: CASSSRSTGRHEKLFF. CDR3 nucleotide sequence: TGTGCCAGCAGTTCCCGATCGACAGGGAGGCATGAAAAACTGTTTTTT.

The chain links TRBV9 to TRBJ1-5; D remains ambiguous. There are 15 residues in the CDR3. Germline V lookup: CDR1 SGDLS, CDR2 YYNGEE. V lost 0 bases and J 2 bases, leaving 9 bases between the germline ends. DNA for the CDR3: TGTGCCAGCAGCGTAGGGGCTTGGGGCAATCAGCCCCAGCATTTT. It is translated as CASSVGAWGNQPQHF. The full variable domain, its missing parts supplied by reference TRBV9 and TRBJ1-5, is DSGVTQTPKHLITATGQRVTLRCSPRSGDLSVYWYQQSLDQGLQFLIQYYNGEERAKGNILERFSAQQFPDLHSELNLSSLELGDSALYFCASSVGAWGNQPQHFGDGTRLSIL.

This clone was found a few times. Distinct nucleotide sequences in the sample also encode this CDR3. The chain uses TRBV19 and TRBJ1-3; weak D call: TRBD1 (6 bases). V was shortened by 5 bases and J by 0 bases, with 11 bases between the two germline ends. Germline V gene lookup returns CDR1 LNHDA and CDR2 SQIVND (reference sequence). There are 15 residues in the CDR3. The DNA of the CDR3 is TGTGCCAGTAGTGTGACAGGACTCTCTGGAAACACCATATATTTT. Amino acid sequence: CASSVTGLSGNTIYF. The entire variable domain, with the rest obtained from reference TRBV19 and TRBJ1-3, is as follows: DGGITQSPKYLFRKEGQNVTLSCEQNLNHDAMYWYRQDPGQGLRLIYYSQIVNDFQKGDIAEGYSVSREKKESFPLTVTSAQKNPTAFYLCASSVTGLSGNTIYFGEGSWLTVV.

The genes are TRBV9 and TRBJ2-1, with 8 nucleotides matching TRBD1. CDR1 is SGDLS and CDR2 is YYNGEE in the germline V gene. This CDR3 comprises 15 residues. With V trimmed by 2 bases and J by 2 bases, 3 bases remained unmatched. CDR3: CASSVTGETYNEQFF. The DNA of the CDR3 is TGTGCCAGCAGCGTGACAGGGGAGACCTACAATGAGCAGTTCTTC. Supplemented by reference TRBV9 and TRBJ2-1, the full variable domain reads DSGVTQTPKHLITATGQRVTLRCSPRSGDLSVYWYQQSLDQGLQFLIQYYNGEERAKGNILERFSAQQFPDLHSELNLSSLELGDSALYFCASSVTGETYNEQFFGPGTRLTVL.

The chain couples TRBV7-3 to TRBJ2-5, with TRBD2 matching over 10 bases. Germline V gene sequence: CDR1 SGHTA, CDR2 FQGTGA. The CDR3 runs 15 residues. Trimming removed 5 bases from V and 1 base from J; junction bases left unmatched: 4. As DNA, the CDR3 is TGTGCCAGCAGCCGGACTAGCGGCATCCAAGAGACCCAGTACTTC. This sequence encodes CASSRTSGIQETQYF.

This chain uses TRBV9 with TRBJ2-3, with D possibly TRBD1 on 5 matching bases. The CDR3 runs to 15 residues. The ends were cut back, 0 bases at V and 3 bases at J, with 11 bases in the middle. CDR1 is SGDLS, CDR2 YYNGEE, per germline. CDR3 protein: CASSVASRGTDTQYF. CDR3 DNA: TGTGCCAGCAGCGTAGCGTCAAGGGGAACAGATACGCAGTATTTT.

The chain is built from TRBV4-2 and TRBJ1-1; 8 positions match TRBD1. V lost 3 bases to trimming and J lost 3 bases; unmatched junction nucleotides: 9. The CDR3 sequence is 16 residues long. Germline V gene lookup returns CDR1 LGHNA and CDR2 YNFKEQ. In DNA form, the CDR3 reads TGTGCCAGCAGCCATTTGGGACAGGAGCCCCACACTGAAGCTTTCTTT. This encodes CASSHLGQEPHTEAFF.

The chain is built from TRBV25-1 and TRBJ2-5; 10 positions match TRBD1. From germline, CDR1 is MGHDK and CDR2 SYGVNS. This CDR3 region has 16 residues. Unmatched junction bases numbered 7, after V lost 1 base and J lost 5 bases. The CDR3 loop reads CASSEWTGGLMETQYF. DNA for the CDR3: TGTGCCAGCAGTGAATGGACAGGGGGACTCATGGAGACCCAGTACTTC.

This chain connects TRBV30 to TRBJ1-4; a possible D gene is TRBD1 (6 bases). From germline, CDR1 is GTSNPN and CDR2 SVGIG (reference sequence). The CDR3 runs to 14 residues. The V gene lost 0 bases and the J gene lost 4 bases, with 9 bases spanning the gap. CDR3 amino acids: CAWSVGGINEKLFF. DNA for the CDR3: TGTGCCTGGAGTGTAGGGGGTATTAATGAAAAACTGTTTTTT.

The rearrangement links TRBV4-2 to TRBJ1-6, with no clear D. This CDR3 spans 14 amino acids. Germline V gene data show CDR1 as LGHNA and CDR2 as YNFKEQ. The V gene lost 4 bases and the J gene lost 7 bases, with 11 bases spanning the gap. CDR3 sequence (DNA): TGTGCCAGCAGCCCTGGACGGGAGAATTCACCCCTCCACTTT. This codes for CASSPGRENSPLHF.

This clone turned up a few times. The J gene is TRBJ2-1, the V gene TRBV19; 9 bases fit TRBD1. The V and J ends lost 5 bases and 5 bases, in that order; junction bases with no gene match: 10. In germline, CDR1 is LNHDA, CDR2 SQIVND (reference sequence). The CDR3 runs 16 residues. The CDR3 sequence: CASSRLGTGTNNEQFF. The CDR3 DNA follows: TGTGCCAGTAGTCGGCTCGGGACAGGGACTAACAATGAGCAGTTCTTC. The whole variable domain, filled in from reference TRBV19 and TRBJ2-1, reads DGGITQSPKYLFRKEGQNVTLSCEQNLNHDAMYWYRQDPGQGLRLIYYSQIVNDFQKGDIAEGYSVSREKKESFPLTVTSAQKNPTAFYLCASSRLGTGTNNEQFFGPGTRLTVL.

The genes are TRBV11-2 and TRBJ1-4, with D perhaps TRBD1 (5 bases). Trimming cost V 5 bases and J 3 bases, with 13 bases left between them. The V gene's germline CDR1 is SGHAT and CDR2 FQNNGV. The CDR3 totals 15 residues. CDR3 amino acids: CASSTAQGPNEKLFF. The CDR3 nucleotides read TGTGCCAGCAGCACCGCTCAGGGTCCTAATGAAAAACTGTTTTTT.

The CDR3 loop is CASKGQGETGELFF. DNA for the CDR3: TGCGCCAGCAAGGGACAGGGCGAAACCGGGGAGCTGTTTTTT. This chain uses TRBV5-1 with TRBJ2-2, with 9 bases fitting TRBD1. Germline lookup yields CDR1 SGHRS and CDR2 YFSETQ. V lost 6 bases, J lost 5 bases, and 5 bases stayed unmatched. The CDR3 runs to 14 residues.

The rearrangement uses TRBV5-1 and TRBJ1-1; 8 positions agree with TRBD1. Germline V gene sequence: CDR1 SGHRS, CDR2 YFSETQ. V trimming: 5 bases; J trimming: 8 bases; junction bases outside the gene matches: 8. CDR3 size: 13 residues. The CDR3 sequence: CASSSWTGLEAFF. The CDR3 DNA reads as TGCGCCAGCAGTTCATGGACAGGGTTAGAAGCTTTCTTT.

V gene TRBV25-1 combines with J gene TRBJ1-1; tentatively, D is TRBD1 (6 bases). V lost 4 bases, J lost 7 bases, and 13 bases lay in between. This CDR3 has 13 amino acids. CDR1 is MGHDK, CDR2 SYGVNS, per germline. Here the CDR3 reads CASSAAHRVEAFF. Here the CDR3 DNA reads TGTGCCAGCAGTGCCGCACACAGGGTTGAAGCTTTCTTT.

This chain links TRBV12-2 with TRBJ1-1; the DNA was not used to check the table's D call, TRBD1. TRBV12-2 is designated a pseudogene. This CDR3 region has 18 residues. The CDR3 sequence is CASRSHLASLRGWTEAFF. CDR3 DNA: TGTGCAAGTCGCTCACACCTTGCTTCCCTCAGGGGATGGACTGAAGCTTTCTTT.

This clone was seen more than once but under ten times. The chain joins TRBV28 to TRBJ1-5; 8 bases fit TRBD1. V shed 3 bases, J shed 0 bases, and the junction held 13 bases outside the gene matches. The CDR3 spans 19 residues. Germline loops: CDR1 MDHEN, CDR2 SYDVKM. The CDR3 sequence: CASSFSTGATDYSNQPQHF. The CDR3 nucleotides are TGTGCCAGCAGTTTTTCGACAGGGGCGACAGACTATAGCAATCAGCCCCAGCATTTT.